The rows below give T cell receptor beta chains drawn from one sample of a study of regulatory T cells in long-lasting Graves disease. TCRdb re-called the multiplex PCR reads with MiXCR, one entry per CDR3 protein. The data hold 550,000 to 700,000 distinct CDR3 sequences, with 15% to 20% observed a single time. These data are also associated with another study on T cells in Graves' hyperthyroidism and ophthalmopathy.

Sequences were derived from peripheral blood mononuclear cells (PBMCs), sampled at new diagnosis, from a patient treated with antithyroid drugs. These receptor sequences come from a man in his late teens or twenties with Graves disease. Both conserved end residues are part of each CDR3. A D gene is named only where the DNA matches it firmly. Size values are once, few and many counts, or a class for expanded clones, and some rows have none.

V: TRBV20-1
size: .
D: .
J: TRBJ2-3
CDR3: CSASGNTDTQYF
DNA: TGCAGTGCTTCCGGAAACACAGATACGCAGTATTTT

V: TRBV6-2/TRBV6-3
size: few
D: TRBD1
J: TRBJ1-4
CDR3: CASSYGLGTGEKLFF
DNA: TGTGCCAGCAGTTACGGCCTCGGGACAGGTGAAAAACTGTTTTTT

V: TRBV29-1
size: many
D: TRBD2
J: TRBJ2-5
CDR3: CSVEKPLAPLGETQYF
DNA: TGCAGCGTTGAAAAGCCACTAGCGCCTCTAGGAGAGACCCAGTACTTC

V: TRBV6-5
size: .
D: .
J: TRBJ1-1
CDR3: CASSYSWNTEAFF
DNA: TGTGCCAGCAGTTACTCTTGGAACACTGAAGCTTTCTTT

V: TRBV30
size: many
D: .
J: TRBJ1-2
CDR3: CARTFRSSPGYTF
DNA: TGTGCCCGAACATTTCGGAGCAGCCCGGGCTACACCTTC

V: TRBV12-3/TRBV12-4
size: many
D: TRBD2
J: TRBJ2-1
CDR3: CASTLGGIWEQFF
DNA: TGTGCCAGCACCTTGGGGGGGATTTGGGAGCAGTTCTTC

V: TRBV20-1
size: many
D: TRBD1
J: TRBJ2-5
CDR3: CSASRQGEYQETQYF
DNA: TGCAGTGCTAGTCGACAGGGGGAGTACCAAGAGACCCAGTACTTC

V: TRBV5-1
size: .
D: TRBD1
J: TRBJ2-7
CDR3: CASSTAGTVAYEQYF
DNA: TGCGCCAGCAGCACAGCCGGGACAGTGGCCTACGAGCAGTACTTC

V: TRBV5-1
size: .
D: .
J: TRBJ1-2
CDR3: CASRASLGGYTF
DNA: TGCGCCAGCAGGGCTTCCCTGGGAGGCTACACCTTC

V: TRBV27
size: many
D: TRBD1
J: TRBJ2-7
CDR3: CASSSQGDPPYEQYF
DNA: TGTGCCAGCAGTTCCCAGGGGGATCCACCCTACGAGCAGTACTTC

V: TRBV20-1
size: .
D: TRBD2
J: TRBJ2-2
CDR3: CGGAGGPGELFF
DNA: TGCGGGGGAGCGGGAGGGCCCGGGGAGCTGTTTTTT

V: TRBV6-5
size: once
D: TRBD1
J: TRBJ2-1
CDR3: CASSYTPPGTGSYNEQFF
DNA: TGTGCCAGCAGTTACACCCCCCCCGGGACAGGGTCCTACAATGAGCAGTTCTTC

V: TRBV30
size: .
D: .
J: TRBJ1-5
CDR3: CAWSPPGNQPQHF
DNA: TGTGCCTGGAGTCCCCCAGGGAATCAGCCCCAGCATTTT

V: TRBV5-1
size: few
D: TRBD1
J: TRBJ2-3
CDR3: CASSGGQKTDTQYF
DNA: TGCGCCAGCAGCGGGGGACAGAAGACAGATACGCAGTATTTT

V: TRBV27
size: .
D: .
J: TRBJ2-7
CDR3: CASSYGAPPLSYEQYF
DNA: TGTGCCAGCAGTTACGGGGCCCCGCCCTTATCCTACGAGCAGTACTTC

V: TRBV20-1
size: few
D: .
J: TRBJ2-1
CDR3: CSASPSGFSYNEQFF
DNA: TGCAGTGCTAGCCCCAGCGGGTTCTCCTACAATGAGCAGTTCTTC

V: TRBV20-1
size: many
D: TRBD1
J: TRBJ1-1
CDR3: CSAFPIRTGGTEAFF
DNA: TGCAGTGCTTTTCCTATACGGACAGGGGGGACTGAAGCTTTCTTT

V: TRBV12-3/TRBV12-4
size: many
D: .
J: TRBJ2-7
CDR3: CASRSTPPQPSYEQYF
DNA: TGTGCCAGCAGGTCTACCCCCCCCCAGCCCTCCTACGAGCAGTACTTC

V: TRBV6-1
size: many
D: .
J: TRBJ2-7
CDR3: CASSGHSSYEQYF
DNA: TGTGCCAGCAGTGGGCATAGCTCCTACGAGCAGTACTTC

V: TRBV28
size: many
D: TRBD2
J: TRBJ2-1
CDR3: CASRSGRNEQFF
DNA: TGTGCCAGCAGAAGCGGGAGGAATGAGCAGTTCTTC

V: TRBV29-1
size: few
D: .
J: TRBJ1-4
CDR3: CSVQEGGEKLFF
DNA: TGCAGCGTCCAGGAGGGGGGTGAAAAACTGTTTTTT

V: TRBV7-9
size: few
D: TRBD2
J: TRBJ2-2
CDR3: CASSFITSGRASTGELFF
DNA: TGTGCCAGCAGCTTTATCACTAGCGGGAGGGCCAGTACCGGGGAGCTGTTTTTT

V: TRBV5-8
size: few
D: .
J: TRBJ1-1
CDR3: CASSLEGKGQSWWEAFF
DNA: TGTGCCAGCAGCTTGGAAGGGAAAGGGCAGAGTTGGTGGGAAGCTTTCTTT

V: TRBV30
size: .
D: .
J: TRBJ1-4
CDR3: CAWRGQAGEKLFF
DNA: TGTGCCTGGAGGGGGCAGGCGGGCGAAAAACTGTTTTTT

V: TRBV2
size: many
D: TRBD1
J: TRBJ2-2
CDR3: CAGQGRARTGELFF
DNA: TGTGCCGGACAGGGGCGAGCCAGAACCGGGGAGCTGTTTTTT

V: TRBV6-1
size: many
D: .
J: TRBJ2-1
CDR3: CASSGSGDYNEQFF
DNA: TGTGCCAGCAGTGGGAGTGGGGACTACAATGAGCAGTTCTTC

V: TRBV12-3/TRBV12-4
size: many
D: TRBD2
J: TRBJ2-1
CDR3: CASSGLADDLRNNNEQFF
DNA: TGTGCCAGCAGTGGACTAGCGGACGACCTCCGAAATAACAATGAGCAGTTCTTC

V: TRBV15
size: .
D: .
J: TRBJ2-1
CDR3: CATSRGQERLNEQFF
DNA: TGTGCCACCAGCAGAGGACAGGAAAGGCTCAATGAGCAGTTCTTC

V: TRBV6-2/TRBV6-3
size: many
D: .
J: TRBJ1-5
CDR3: CASSLGHFNQPQHF
DNA: TGTGCCAGCAGTTTAGGGCACTTCAATCAGCCCCAGCATTTT